The rows below give T cell receptor beta chains drawn from one sample of a study of blood T cell repertoires in COVID-19. Measured with immunoSEQ multiplex PCR; TCRdb has only the in-frame clones, and not every one. The profile shows about 64,000 clones, under 95% of them singletons. The specimen was peripheral blood. The source of these receptors is a human donor in a cohort sampled during active COVID-19. Both conserved end residues are part of each CDR3. D genes are given only for firm matches. Part of the rows lack a size; the others show once, few, many or a class for expanded clones.

v_gene: TRBV9
j_gene: TRBJ2-7
abundance: NA
d_gene: TRBD1
CDR3nt: TGTGCCAGCAGCCCGACGGGACAGAGGATCCCCGAGCAGTACTTC
CDR3aa: CASSPTGQRIPEQYF

v_gene: TRBV6-5
j_gene: TRBJ1-6
abundance: few
d_gene: NA
CDR3nt: TGTGCCAGCAGTCCGCTCTACTATAATTCACCCCTCCACTTT
CDR3aa: CASSPLYYNSPLHF

v_gene: TRBV23-1
j_gene: TRBJ1-5
abundance: NA
d_gene: TRBD1
CDR3nt: TGCGCCAGCAGACCAACAACCCCCCGGGGACAGGGATTTCAGCCCCAGCATTTT
CDR3aa: CASRPTTPRGQGFQPQHF

v_gene: TRBV10-3
j_gene: TRBJ1-1
abundance: NA
d_gene: NA
CDR3nt: TGTGCCATCAGGCTTGACAACCTGCTGAACACTGAAGCTTTCTTT
CDR3aa: CAIRLDNLLNTEAFF

v_gene: TRBV6-6
j_gene: TRBJ2-7
abundance: NA
d_gene: TRBD1
CDR3nt: TGTGCCAGCAGTTATTCCGACAGGGTCTACGAGCAGTACTTC
CDR3aa: CASSYSDRVYEQYF

v_gene: TRBV7-2
j_gene: TRBJ1-5
abundance: NA
d_gene: NA
CDR3nt: TGTGCCAGCAGCACACGCGGGGGAGGGGGCAATCAGCCCCAGCATTTT
CDR3aa: CASSTRGGGGNQPQHF

v_gene: TRBV4-2
j_gene: TRBJ1-5
abundance: few
d_gene: NA
CDR3nt: TGTGCCAGCAGCCCACAGGGCTATAGCAATCAGCCCCAGCATTTT
CDR3aa: CASSPQGYSNQPQHF

v_gene: TRBV6-5
j_gene: TRBJ2-7
abundance: NA
d_gene: TRBD1
CDR3nt: TGTGCCAGCAGTTACTCGAATGGACAGGGCTACGAGCAGTACTTC
CDR3aa: CASSYSNGQGYEQYF

v_gene: TRBV5-1
j_gene: TRBJ2-7
abundance: NA
d_gene: TRBD2
CDR3nt: TGCGCCAGCAGCAACGGACTAGCGGGAGGGCTAGACGAGCAGTACTTC
CDR3aa: CASSNGLAGGLDEQYF

v_gene: TRBV18
j_gene: TRBJ1-4
abundance: once
d_gene: NA
CDR3nt: TGTGCCAGCTCACCACGCCGGGGTACCGATGAAAAACTGTTTTTT
CDR3aa: CASSPRRGTDEKLFF

v_gene: TRBV15
j_gene: TRBJ2-7
abundance: NA
d_gene: NA
CDR3nt: TGTGCCACCAGCAGAGATTCCGTCGGGCAGTACTTC
CDR3aa: CATSRDSVGQYF

v_gene: TRBV28
j_gene: TRBJ2-7
abundance: many
d_gene: TRBD1
CDR3nt: TGTGCCAGCAGCAGCATAGGGACAGGGAAACCCTACGAGCAGTACTTC
CDR3aa: CASSSIGTGKPYEQYF

v_gene: TRBV1
j_gene: TRBJ2-7
abundance: NA
d_gene: NA
CDR3nt: TGCACCAGCAGCCCCCCGGGTAGCGGGTTAAGCTCCTACGAGCAGTACTTC
CDR3aa: CTSSPPGSGLSSYEQYF

v_gene: TRBV28
j_gene: TRBJ2-7
abundance: NA
d_gene: TRBD1
CDR3nt: TGTGCCAGCAGTGCGGCCGCCGGGACAGGGGTGGACGAGCAGTACTTC
CDR3aa: CASSAAAGTGVDEQYF

v_gene: TRBV6-2/TRBV6-3
j_gene: TRBJ1-1
abundance: NA
d_gene: NA
CDR3nt: TGTGCCAGCAGTCCCCCAGGGTTTGCTGAAGCTTTCTTT
CDR3aa: CASSPPGFAEAFF

v_gene: TRBV5-8
j_gene: TRBJ2-7
abundance: NA
d_gene: TRBD2
CDR3nt: TGTGCCAGCAGCTTGGAGGCGGGAGGGCCTTACGAGCAGTACTTC
CDR3aa: CASSLEAGGPYEQYF

v_gene: TRBV4-3
j_gene: TRBJ2-2
abundance: once
d_gene: NA
CDR3nt: TGCGCCAGCAGCCAAGATCATCGGACTGGGTTTGGCACCGGGGAGCTGTTTTTT
CDR3aa: CASSQDHRTGFGTGELFF

v_gene: TRBV4-3
j_gene: TRBJ2-6
abundance: NA
d_gene: TRBD1
CDR3nt: TGCGCCAGCAGCCAAGTGACAGGGGCGGATGGGGCCAACGTCCTGACTTTC
CDR3aa: CASSQVTGADGANVLTF

v_gene: TRBV4-1
j_gene: TRBJ2-1
abundance: NA
d_gene: TRBD2
CDR3nt: TGCGCCAGCAGCCTGCTAGCGGACTACTACAATGAGCAGTTCTTC
CDR3aa: CASSLLADYYNEQFF